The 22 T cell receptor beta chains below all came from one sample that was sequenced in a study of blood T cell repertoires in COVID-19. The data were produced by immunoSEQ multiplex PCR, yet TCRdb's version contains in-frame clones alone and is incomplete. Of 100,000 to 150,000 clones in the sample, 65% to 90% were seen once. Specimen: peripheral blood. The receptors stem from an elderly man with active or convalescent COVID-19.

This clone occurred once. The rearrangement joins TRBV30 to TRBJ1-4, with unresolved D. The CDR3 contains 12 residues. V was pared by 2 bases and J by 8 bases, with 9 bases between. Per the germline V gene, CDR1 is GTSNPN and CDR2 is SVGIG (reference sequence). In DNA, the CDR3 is TGTGCCTGGAGTATGGCATGGGAAAAACTGTTTTTT. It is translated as CAWSMAWEKLFF.

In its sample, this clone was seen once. CDR3 residues: CASSSQGHSYEQYF. The CDR3 nucleotides read TGTGCCAGCAGCTCACAGGGCCATTCCTACGAGCAGTACTTC. The gene calls are TRBV7-8 and TRBJ2-7; D possibly corresponds to TRBD1 (6 bases). V shed 4 bases and J shed 1 base, with 11 bases lying between them. Germline CDR1 reads SGHVS; CDR2 reads FQNEAQ. The CDR3 runs to 14 residues.

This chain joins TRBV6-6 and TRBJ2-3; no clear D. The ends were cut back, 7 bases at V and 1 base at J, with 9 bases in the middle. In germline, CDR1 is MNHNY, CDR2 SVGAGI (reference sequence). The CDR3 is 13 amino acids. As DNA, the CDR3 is TGTGCCAGCACCCCGCAGGGCACAGATACGCAGTATTTT. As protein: CASTPQGTDTQYF.

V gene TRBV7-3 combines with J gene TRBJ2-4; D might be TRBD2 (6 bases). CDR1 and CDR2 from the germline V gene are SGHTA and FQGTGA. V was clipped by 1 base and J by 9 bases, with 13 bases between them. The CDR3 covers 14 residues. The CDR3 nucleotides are TGTGCCAGCAGCTTAAGTGGAGGGTTGGGCATTCAGTACTTC. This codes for CASSLSGGLGIQYF.

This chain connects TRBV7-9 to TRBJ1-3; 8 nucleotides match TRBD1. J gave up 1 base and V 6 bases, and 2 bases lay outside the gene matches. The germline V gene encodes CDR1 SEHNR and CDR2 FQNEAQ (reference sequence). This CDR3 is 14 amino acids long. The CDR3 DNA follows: TGTGCCAGCAGGACAGGGGCTTCTGGAAACACCATATATTTT. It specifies CASRTGASGNTIYF.

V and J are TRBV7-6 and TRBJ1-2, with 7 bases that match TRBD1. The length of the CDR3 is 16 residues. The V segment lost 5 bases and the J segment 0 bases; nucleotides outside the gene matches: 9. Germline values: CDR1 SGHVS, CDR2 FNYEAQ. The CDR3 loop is CASSQSTGIANYGYTF. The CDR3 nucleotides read TGTGCCAGCAGCCAATCGACAGGGATAGCTAACTATGGCTACACCTTC.

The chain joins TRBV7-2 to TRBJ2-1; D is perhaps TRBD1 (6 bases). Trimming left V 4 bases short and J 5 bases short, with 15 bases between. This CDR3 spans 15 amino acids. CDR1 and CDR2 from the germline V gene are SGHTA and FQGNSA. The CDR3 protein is CASSSSRGRNNEQFF. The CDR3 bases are TGTGCCAGCAGCTCGAGTAGGGGGAGAAACAATGAGCAGTTCTTC.

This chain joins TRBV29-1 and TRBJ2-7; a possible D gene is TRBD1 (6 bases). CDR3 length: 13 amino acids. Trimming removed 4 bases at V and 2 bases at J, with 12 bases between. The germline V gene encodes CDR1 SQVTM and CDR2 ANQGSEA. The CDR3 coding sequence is TGCAGCGTTGGATTGACAGGAACCTACGAGCAGTACTTC. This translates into CSVGLTGTYEQYF.

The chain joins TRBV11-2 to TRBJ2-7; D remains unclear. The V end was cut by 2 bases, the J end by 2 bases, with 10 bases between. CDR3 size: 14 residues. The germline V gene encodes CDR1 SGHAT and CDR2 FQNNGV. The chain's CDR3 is CASSLSDTAYEQYF. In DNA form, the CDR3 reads TGTGCCAGCAGCTTAAGTGACACTGCCTACGAGCAGTACTTC.

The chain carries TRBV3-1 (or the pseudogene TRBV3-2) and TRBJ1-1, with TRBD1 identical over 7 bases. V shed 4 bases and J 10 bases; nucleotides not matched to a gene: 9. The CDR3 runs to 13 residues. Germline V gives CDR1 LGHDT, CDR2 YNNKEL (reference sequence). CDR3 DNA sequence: TGTGCCAGCAGCCGCACACCGGGACAGAGAGCTTTCTTT. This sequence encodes CASSRTPGQRAFF.

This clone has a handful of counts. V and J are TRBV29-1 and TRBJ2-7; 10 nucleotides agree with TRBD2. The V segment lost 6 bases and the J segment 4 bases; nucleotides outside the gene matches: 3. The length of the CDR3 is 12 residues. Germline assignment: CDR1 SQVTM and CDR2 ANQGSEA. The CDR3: CSVGLAEYEQYF. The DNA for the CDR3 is TGCAGCGTCGGACTAGCGGAGTACGAGCAGTACTTC.

The CDR3 DNA reads TGTGCCACCAGTGACCCGAACAGGGTGGGAGCTTTCTTT. Translated, it gives CATSDPNRVGAFF. The chain is built from TRBV24-1 and TRBJ1-1; D may be TRBD1 (6 bases). V gave up 4 bases and J gave up 10 bases, with 15 bases separating them. The CDR3 runs 13 residues. Germline V gene sequence: CDR1 KGHDR, CDR2 SFDVKD.

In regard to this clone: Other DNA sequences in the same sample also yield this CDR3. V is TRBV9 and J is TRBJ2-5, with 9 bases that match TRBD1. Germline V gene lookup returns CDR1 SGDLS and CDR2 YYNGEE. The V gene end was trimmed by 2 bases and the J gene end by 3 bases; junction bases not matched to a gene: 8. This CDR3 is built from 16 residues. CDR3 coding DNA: TGTGCCAGCAGCGTCCGTCCCGGGACAGGGAAAGAGACCCAGTACTTC. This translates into CASSVRPGTGKETQYF.

The CDR3 loop is CASSLGGGSTDTQYF. CDR3 nucleotides: TGCGCCAGCTCCCTGGGTGGGGGGAGCACAGATACGCAGTATTTT. J is TRBJ2-3 and V is TRBV5-1; D may be TRBD2 (6 bases). Trimming took off 7 bases at V and 0 bases at J, with 15 bases between the two ends. The V gene's germline CDR1 is SGHRS and CDR2 YFSETQ. The CDR3 sequence is 15 residues long.

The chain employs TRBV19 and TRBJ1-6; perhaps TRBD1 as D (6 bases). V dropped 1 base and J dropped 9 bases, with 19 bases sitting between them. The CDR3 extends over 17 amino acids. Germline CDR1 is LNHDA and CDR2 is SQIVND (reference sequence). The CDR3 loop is CASSIGQESYLGSPLHF. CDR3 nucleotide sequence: TGTGCCAGTAGTATAGGACAGGAATCCTACTTGGGTTCACCCCTCCACTTT.

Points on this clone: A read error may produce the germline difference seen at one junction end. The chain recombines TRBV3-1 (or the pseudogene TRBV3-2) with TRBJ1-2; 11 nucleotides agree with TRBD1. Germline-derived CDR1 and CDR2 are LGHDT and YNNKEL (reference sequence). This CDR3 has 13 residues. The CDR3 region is CASSHPDRGRIAF. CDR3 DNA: TGTGCCAGCAGCCATCCGGACAGGGGGCGTATCGCCTTC.

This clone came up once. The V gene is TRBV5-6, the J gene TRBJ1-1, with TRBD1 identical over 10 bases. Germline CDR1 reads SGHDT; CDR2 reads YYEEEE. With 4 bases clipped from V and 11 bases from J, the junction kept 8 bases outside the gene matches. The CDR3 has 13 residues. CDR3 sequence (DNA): TGTGCCAGCAGCCGTAATGACAGGGGGCGGGCTTTCTTT. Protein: CASSRNDRGRAFF.

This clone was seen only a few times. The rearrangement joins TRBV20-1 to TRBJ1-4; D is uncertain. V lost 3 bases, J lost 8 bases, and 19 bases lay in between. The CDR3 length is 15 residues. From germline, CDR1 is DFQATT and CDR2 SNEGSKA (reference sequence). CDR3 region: CSASSPTEGGEKLFF. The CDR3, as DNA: TGCAGTGCTAGTAGCCCCACAGAGGGTGGGGAAAAACTGTTTTTT.

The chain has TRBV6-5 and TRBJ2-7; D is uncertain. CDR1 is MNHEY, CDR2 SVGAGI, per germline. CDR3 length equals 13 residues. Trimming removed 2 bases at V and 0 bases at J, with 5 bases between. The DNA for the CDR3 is TGTGCCAGCAGTTACGAGAGCTCCTACGAGCAGTACTTC. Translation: CASSYESSYEQYF.

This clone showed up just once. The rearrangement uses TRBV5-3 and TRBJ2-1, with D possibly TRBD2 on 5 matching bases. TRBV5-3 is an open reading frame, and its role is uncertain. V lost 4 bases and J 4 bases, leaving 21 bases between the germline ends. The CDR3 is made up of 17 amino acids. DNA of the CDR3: TGTGCCAGAAGCGCGATTAAACTAGTTCGGTCTTACAATGAGCAGTTCTTC. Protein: CARSAIKLVRSYNEQFF.

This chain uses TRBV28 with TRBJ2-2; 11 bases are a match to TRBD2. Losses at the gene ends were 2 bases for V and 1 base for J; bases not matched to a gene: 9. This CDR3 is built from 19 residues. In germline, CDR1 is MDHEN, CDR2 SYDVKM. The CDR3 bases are TGTGCCAGCAGTTTAAGTCCCTCTCTAGCGGGGGGGAACACCGGGGAGCTGTTTTTT. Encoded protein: CASSLSPSLAGGNTGELFF.

The CDR3 spells CASSPAGTTYNSPLHF. CDR3 DNA: TGTGCCAGCAGCCCGGCGGGGACTACCTATAATTCACCCCTCCACTTT. The V gene is TRBV5-8, the J gene TRBJ1-6, with D tentatively TRBD1 (5 bases). Germline V gene lookup returns CDR1 SGHTS and CDR2 YDEGEE. With 4 bases removed from V and 2 bases from J, the gap between germline ends came to 13 bases. This CDR3 contains 16 residues.